What follows are 28 T cell receptor beta chains derived from one specimen sequenced in a study of shared clonotypes between healthy human individuals. Generated by immunoSEQ multiplex PCR, the TCRdb table keeps only in-frame clones and is missing some. The data hold some 1,600,000 clones, with under 99% observed a single time. Sequencing used naive CD4+ T cells sorted from blood. Subset indicated: CD45RA+ positively selected. The origin of the receptors is a man aged 25-45 years in good health.

The CDR3 here is CASSLVRAEQYF. In nucleotides, the CDR3 is TGTGCCAGCAGCTTAGTTAGGGCAGAGCAGTACTTC. This rearrangement joins TRBV7-2 to TRBJ2-7; D gene ambiguous. The germline V gene has CDR1 SGHTA and CDR2 FQGNSA. The CDR3 is 12 residues long. V gave up 1 base and J gave up 7 bases, with 8 bases separating them.

The V gene is TRBV6-6, the J gene TRBJ2-1; 8 bases map to TRBD2. The V and J ends lost 6 bases and 5 bases, in that order; junction bases with no gene match: 9. The CDR3 totals 15 residues. Germline loops: CDR1 MNHNY, CDR2 SVGAGI (reference sequence). CDR3 nucleotide sequence: TGTGCCAGCAGCACTGACGGACTAGCCCACAATGAGCAGTTCTTC. Translation gives CASSTDGLAHNEQFF.

The gene calls are TRBV9 and TRBJ2-7; D is uncertain. The V gene lost 0 bases and the J gene lost 1 base, with 8 bases spanning the gap. Germline lookup yields CDR1 SGDLS and CDR2 YYNGEE. The CDR3 has 14 residues. The CDR3 DNA reads as TGTGCCAGCAGCGTAGCAGCAAAGTCCTACGAGCAGTACTTC. Translated: CASSVAAKSYEQYF.

In its sample, this clone was seen once. The gene calls are TRBV4-2 and TRBJ2-3; either TRBD1 or TRBD2 may fit D (5 bases each). V lost 0 bases, J lost 2 bases, and 9 bases lay in between. The CDR3 has 15 residues. Germline CDR1 reads LGHNA; CDR2 reads YNFKEQ. This CDR3 reads CASSQDGGPTDTQYF. CDR3 nucleotide sequence: TGTGCCAGCAGCCAAGATGGGGGACCCACAGATACGCAGTATTTT.

The V and J genes are TRBV28 and TRBJ1-1; D possibly corresponds to TRBD1 (5 bases). Germline assignment: CDR1 MDHEN and CDR2 SYDVKM. V was pared by 5 bases and J by 5 bases, with 18 bases between. CDR3 length: 15 residues. CDR3 sequence (DNA): TGTGCCAGCAGTCCCATCCGGCAGGGACTAACTGAAGCTTTCTTT. It yields the protein CASSPIRQGLTEAFF. Full variable domain (outside the CDR3, taken from reference TRBV28 and TRBJ1-1): DVKVTQSSRYLVKRTGEKVFLECVQDMDHENMFWYRQDPGLGLRLIYFSYDVKMKEKGDIPEGYSVSREKKERFSLILESASTNQTSMYLCASSPIRQGLTEAFFGQGTRLTVV.

The genes are TRBV6-5 and TRBJ2-1; D is unresolved. V was trimmed by 1 base and J by 10 bases, leaving 14 bases between them. The CDR3 spans 14 residues. Germline V gives CDR1 MNHEY, CDR2 SVGAGI. CDR3 nucleotide sequence: TGTGCCAGCAGTTACTTCTCAGGAATATCGGAGCAGTTCTTC. It codes for CASSYFSGISEQFF.

The genes are TRBV5-8 and TRBJ2-2; no reliable D call. The CDR3 extends over 13 amino acids. Germline V gene data show CDR1 as SGHTS and CDR2 as YDEGEE. Trimming took 1 base from V and 5 from J, leaving 6 bases between them. The CDR3, as DNA: TGTGCCAGCAGCTTGCAACCAACCGGGGAGCTGTTTTTT. Translating it yields CASSLQPTGELFF.

This chain links TRBV19 with TRBJ2-7; possibly TRBD2 for D (5 bases). The CDR3 is 14 amino acids. V was shortened by 2 bases and J by 4 bases, with 12 bases between the two germline ends. Looked up from germline, CDR1 is LNHDA and CDR2 is SQIVND (reference sequence). DNA of the CDR3: TGTGCCAGTAGTATAAGGACGGAGGCGTACGAGCAGTACTTC. The encoded protein is CASSIRTEAYEQYF.

This chain uses TRBV28 with TRBJ2-5; D perhaps matches TRBD1 (5 bases). Germline loops: CDR1 MDHEN, CDR2 SYDVKM. There are 13 residues in the CDR3. Between the trimmed V and J ends, which lost 10 bases and 6 bases, there was a span of 18 bases. The CDR3 loop reads CATQADREKTQYF. CDR3 bases: TGTGCCACCCAGGCCGACAGAGAGAAGACCCAGTACTTC.

This sequence joins TRBV7-9 and TRBJ2-1; 8 nucleotides match TRBD2. The CDR3 has 14 residues. With 6 bases clipped from V and 10 bases from J, the junction kept 11 bases outside the gene matches. Germline V gene data show CDR1 as SEHNR and CDR2 as FQNEAQ (reference sequence). CDR3 residues: CASSLLAGRGEQFF. CDR3 DNA sequence: TGTGCCAGCAGTCTTTTAGCGGGACGTGGCGAGCAGTTCTTC. Variable domain in full (rest from reference TRBV7-9 and TRBJ2-1): DTGVSQNPRHKITKRGQNVTFRCDPISEHNRLYWYRQTLGQGPEFLTYFQNEAQLEKSRLLSDRFSAERPKGSFSTLEIQRTEQGDSAMYLCASSLLAGRGEQFFGPGTRLTVL.

V gene TRBV7-8 combines with J gene TRBJ1-5, with a weak D call TRBD1 (5 bases). V was shortened by 4 bases and J by 5 bases, with 12 bases between the two germline ends. From germline, CDR1 is SGHVS and CDR2 FQNEAQ. This CDR3 region has 14 residues. CDR3 coding DNA: TGTGCCAGCAGCTCCCGGGGACGGGATCAGCCCCAGCATTTT. This sequence encodes CASSSRGRDQPQHF.

This clone was recorded only once. The CDR3 DNA sequence: TGTGCCAGCAGCAAAACAGGGTGCTACGAGCAGTACTTC. Residues: CASSKTGCYEQYF. The chain links TRBV21-1 to TRBJ2-7; TRBD1 reflects the table's D call only, with no check against the DNA. TRBV21-1 is classified as a pseudogene. This CDR3 is 13 amino acids long.

The chain has TRBV6-4 and TRBJ2-5, with D uncertain. The V end was cut by 3 bases, the J end by 5 bases, with 7 bases between. The germline V gene has CDR1 MRHNA and CDR2 SNTAGT. The CDR3 sequence is 12 residues long. Here the CDR3 reads CASSEGSETQYF. The CDR3 nucleotides read TGTGCCAGCAGTGAGGGCAGCGAGACCCAGTACTTC.

The chain recombines TRBV7-2 with TRBJ2-7; D may match TRBD1 or TRBD2 (5 bases each). CDR1 SGHTA and CDR2 FQGNSA come from the germline V gene. The V and J ends lost 6 bases and 3 bases respectively, with 15 bases between them. The CDR3 is 14 residues long. CDR3 nucleotides: TGTGCCAGCAGTACCGGGACCCACATCTACGAGCAGTACTTC. This encodes CASSTGTHIYEQYF.

This clone is a singleton in its sample. The chain combines TRBV6-5 with TRBJ2-7, with TRBD2 identical over 9 bases. This CDR3 contains 14 residues. Per the germline V gene, CDR1 is MNHEY and CDR2 is SVGAGI. V dropped 8 bases and J dropped 1; count of bases not matched to a gene: 6. Here the CDR3 reads CASQTAGGSYEQYF. For the CDR3, the DNA is TGTGCCAGCCAGACAGCGGGGGGTTCCTACGAGCAGTACTTC.

This sequence joins TRBV4-1 and TRBJ2-7; perhaps TRBD1 as D (7 bases). CDR1 and CDR2 (germline): MGHRA, YSYEKL. Trimming removed 1 base at V and 2 bases at J, with 27 bases between. CDR3 size: 20 residues. CDR3 amino acids: CASSQATSSGPRGRTYEQYF. The CDR3 nucleotides read TGCGCCAGCAGCCAAGCGACTTCTTCGGGCCCCAGGGGGAGGACCTACGAGCAGTACTTC.

The chain is built from TRBV13 and TRBJ2-7; D perhaps matches TRBD2 (6 bases). The CDR3 totals 17 residues. Trimming left V 1 base short and J 1 base short, with 17 bases between. Germline V lookup: CDR1 PRHDT, CDR2 FYEKMQ (reference sequence). The CDR3 reads CASSLVLAPKGSYEQYF. DNA for the CDR3: TGTGCCAGCAGCTTAGTGCTAGCGCCCAAGGGGTCCTACGAGCAGTACTTC.

This sequence joins TRBV6-5 and TRBJ2-4, with 9 positions matching TRBD1. This CDR3 is built from 13 residues. Germline CDR1 MNHEY, CDR2 SVGAGI. J was trimmed by 10 bases and V by 7 bases; bases with no gene match: 8. DNA of the CDR3: TGTGCCAGCACCTCGGACAGGGGAGGTATTCAGTACTTC. Protein sequence: CASTSDRGGIQYF.

The rearrangement links TRBV2 to TRBJ2-5; 14 nucleotides line up with TRBD2. J lost 0 bases, V lost 3 bases, and 6 bases had no gene match. Germline CDR1 is SNHLY and CDR2 is FYNNEI. The length of the CDR3 is 18 residues. The CDR3 DNA is TGTGCCAGCAGTGACCTTCGACTAGCGGGAGGGTACCAAGAGACCCAGTACTTC. Translated, it gives CASSDLRLAGGYQETQYF. The full variable domain, its missing parts supplied by reference TRBV2 and TRBJ2-5, is EPEVTQTPSHQVTQMGQEVILRCVPISNHLYFYWYRQILGQKVEFLVSFYNNEISEKSEIFDDQFSVERPDGSNFTLKIRSTKLEDSAMYFCASSDLRLAGGYQETQYFGPGTRLLVL.

The chain carries TRBV6-5 and TRBJ1-5, with 7 bases lining up with TRBD1. J was trimmed by 9 bases and V by 0 bases; bases with no gene match: 2. CDR1 is MNHEY, CDR2 SVGAGI, per germline. CDR3 length: 13 amino acids. CDR3 region: CASSYSTGTPQHF. The DNA of the CDR3 is TGTGCCAGCAGTTACTCGACAGGGACGCCCCAGCATTTT.

The genes are TRBV11-2 and TRBJ2-7, with D perhaps being TRBD1 or TRBD2 (5 bases each). The V gene's germline CDR1 is SGHAT and CDR2 FQNNGV. The CDR3 is 15 residues long. V lost 3 bases, J lost 2 bases, and 14 bases lay in between. CDR3 DNA sequence: TGTGCCAGCAGCTTCGGTGCGGGCAGGGCCTACGAGCAGTACTTC. Translation: CASSFGAGRAYEQYF.

CDR3 amino acids: CASSYRGGVRNQPQHF. CDR3 coding DNA: TGTGCCAGCAGCTACCGCGGTGGTGTCCGCAATCAGCCCCAGCATTTT. V usage is TRBV5-8 and J usage is TRBJ1-5, with D hard to call. The V gene lost 3 bases and the J gene lost 2 bases, with 15 bases spanning the gap. The germline gives CDR1 SGHTS, CDR2 YDEGEE. The CDR3 sequence is 16 residues long.

The chain recombines TRBV9 with TRBJ2-2; 13 bases are shared with TRBD2. CDR1 is SGDLS, CDR2 YYNGEE, per germline. Losses at the gene ends were 4 bases for V and 7 bases for J; bases not matched to a gene: 4. The CDR3 sequence is 15 residues long. The CDR3 DNA reads as TGTGCCAGCAGCCCCACTAGCGGGAGGGTCGGGGAGCTGTTTTTT. Translated: CASSPTSGRVGELFF. The full variable domain, completed using reference TRBV9 and TRBJ2-2, is DSGVTQTPKHLITATGQRVTLRCSPRSGDLSVYWYQQSLDQGLQFLIQYYNGEERAKGNILERFSAQQFPDLHSELNLSSLELGDSALYFCASSPTSGRVGELFFGEGSRLTVL.

This clone was seen once. The chain recombines TRBV9 with TRBJ2-5; D remains ambiguous. The germline gives CDR1 SGDLS, CDR2 YYNGEE. Trimming removed 7 bases at V and 3 bases at J, with 10 bases between. This CDR3 contains 12 residues. The CDR3 DNA sequence: TGTGCCAGCGGGCGGACGGAAGAGACCCAGTACTTC. It yields the protein CASGRTEETQYF. Together with reference TRBV9 and TRBJ2-5, the CDR3 gives the full variable domain: DSGVTQTPKHLITATGQRVTLRCSPRSGDLSVYWYQQSLDQGLQFLIQYYNGEERAKGNILERFSAQQFPDLHSELNLSSLELGDSALYFCASGRTEETQYFGPGTRLLVL.

The genes are TRBV9 and TRBJ2-2; D is uncertain. The germline V and J ends were trimmed by 1 base and 3 bases, with 7 bases remaining between them. The V gene's germline CDR1 is SGDLS and CDR2 YYNGEE. CDR3 length equals 14 residues. CDR3 region: CASSVSSDTGELFF. The CDR3 DNA sequence: TGTGCCAGCAGCGTATCATCGGACACCGGGGAGCTGTTTTTT.

This clone has only one observation. This chain connects TRBV27 to TRBJ2-1; 12 bases are shared with TRBD2. V was clipped by 4 bases and J by 4 bases; unmatched bases: 8. The CDR3 length is 17 residues. Germline V gene lookup returns CDR1 MNHEY and CDR2 SMNVEV (reference sequence). The CDR3 protein is CASSSIVLAGGYNEQFF. DNA for the CDR3: TGTGCCAGCAGTTCTATTGTTCTAGCGGGAGGGTACAATGAGCAGTTCTTC.

The chain couples TRBV5-1 to TRBJ1-4, with D possibly being TRBD1 (6 bases). Trimming cost V 5 bases and J 5 bases, with 10 bases left between them. The V gene's germline CDR1 is SGHRS and CDR2 YFSETQ. CDR3 length equals 13 residues. CDR3 amino acids: CASSFTGNEKLFF. The CDR3 bases are TGCGCCAGCAGTTTTACAGGGAATGAAAAACTGTTTTTT.

This clone was observed once. The chain employs TRBV7-6 and TRBJ2-6; D is undetermined. The CDR3 has 14 residues. Trimming stripped 1 base from V and 2 bases from J, with 3 bases between. Germline CDR1 reads SGHVS; CDR2 reads FNYEAQ. CDR3 in amino acids: CASSLVAGANVLTF. The CDR3 bases are TGTGCCAGCAGCTTAGTTGCTGGGGCCAACGTCCTGACTTTC.